These 2 T cell receptor beta chains were sequenced from one sample in a study of PD-L1 blockade in urothelial cancer. TCRdb's table, derived via immunoSEQ multiplex PCR, lists solely in-frame clones and lacks some. The sample lists tens of thousands of clones, 79% occurring once. Time point described: peripheral blood 6 weeks after treatment start. The source was PBMCs, collected around atezolizumab (anti-PD-L1) treatment. The receptors here all came from a man aged 70-80 years with urothelial cancer.

The V gene is TRBV28, the J gene TRBJ1-2, with a possible D match to TRBD1 (6 bases). The CDR3 runs to 16 residues. CDR1 is MDHEN, CDR2 SYDVKM, per germline. V was pared by 6 bases and J by 2 bases, with 19 bases between. In nucleotides, the CDR3 is TGTGCCAGCAGCCCCTCTGGACAGCAAGGGAACTATGGCTACACCTTC. It codes for CASSPSGQQGNYGYTF.

V is TRBV4-1 and J is TRBJ1-1; D unclear. Germline values: CDR1 MGHRA, CDR2 YSYEKL. This CDR3 is built from 15 residues. Trimming stripped 2 bases from V and 1 base from J, with 11 bases between. The CDR3: CASSQTHPSNTEAFF. The CDR3 DNA follows: TGCGCCAGCAGCCAAACACACCCTTCGAACACTGAAGCTTTCTTT.